A single sample gave rise to the 23 T cell receptor beta chains below, sequenced in a study of CD49a tissue-resident CD8 T cells in human skin. Method: immunoSEQ multiplex PCR; TCRdb's copy keeps in-frame clones and lacks some. The sample has roughly 980 clones; over 60% are singletons. The specimen sequenced was CD103- CD8+ T cells sorted from skin dermis. The receptors were gathered from a human donor in good health. The donor label of this sample is uncertain.

The V and J genes are TRBV7-9 and TRBJ2-7; 10 bases map to TRBD2. After removal of 1 base from V and 7 bases from J, the junction contained 10 bases not matched to a gene. Germline V gene sequence: CDR1 SEHNR, CDR2 FQNEAQ (reference sequence). The CDR3 runs 16 residues. The CDR3 nucleotides are TGTGCCAGCAGCTTAGTGGGGCTAGCGGGAGTGAGGGAGCAGTACTTC. Translation gives CASSLVGLAGVREQYF.

J is TRBJ2-1 and V is TRBV7-8; D unclear. CDR1 is SGHVS and CDR2 is FQNEAQ in the germline V gene. This CDR3 is 16 amino acids long. The V and J ends lost 5 bases and 8 bases respectively, with 22 bases between them. CDR3 residues: CASSPPAAHPIDEQFF. In DNA, the CDR3 is TGTGCCAGCAGCCCGCCCGCGGCTCACCCTATCGATGAGCAGTTCTTC.

By share, this clone counts as hyperexpanded. The V call is TRBV12-5, the J call TRBJ2-7; TRBD2 matches 11 bases. This CDR3 has 14 residues. Per germline, CDR1 LGHNT and CDR2 FRNRAP. Germline trimming cut 5 bases from V and 4 bases from J; bases unmatched to any gene: 4. CDR3 loop: CASGLAGGGYEQYF. CDR3 coding DNA: TGTGCTAGTGGTCTAGCGGGAGGAGGATACGAGCAGTACTTC.

The chain employs TRBV27 and TRBJ2-7; 7 bases are a match to TRBD2. The ends lost 2 bases at V and 2 bases at J; junction bases unmatched: 12. The CDR3 consists of 17 residues. Germline V gives CDR1 MNHEY, CDR2 SMNVEV (reference sequence). CDR3 amino acids: CASSLGWRSGGTYEQYF. DNA of the CDR3: TGTGCCAGCAGTTTAGGATGGAGGTCGGGGGGTACCTACGAGCAGTACTTC.

The chain carries TRBV15 and TRBJ2-2; 11 bases match TRBD2. The CDR3 has 17 residues. Per germline, CDR1 LNHNV and CDR2 YYDKDF (reference sequence). J lost 4 bases, V lost 0 bases, and 4 bases had no gene match. CDR3 nucleotide sequence: TGTGCCACCAGCAGAGAAAGGACTAGCGGGTTCACCGGGGAGCTGTTTTTT. Translation gives CATSRERTSGFTGELFF.

The CDR3 sequence is CASSSKPETYEQYF. CDR3 bases: TGTGCCAGCAGCTCAAAGCCCGAAACCTACGAGCAGTACTTC. The V and J genes are TRBV21-1 and TRBJ2-7; TRBD2 is the table's D call, not checked against the DNA. TRBV21-1 counts as a pseudogene. CDR3 size: 14 residues.

The CDR3 region has the DNA TGTGCCATTTGGCGGGGGTATGGCTACACCTTC. This encodes CAIWRGYGYTF. The chain has TRBV5-4 and TRBJ1-2; tentatively, D is TRBD1 (5 bases). V was pared by 9 bases and J by 5 bases, with 11 bases between. CDR1 SGHNT and CDR2 YYREEE come from the germline V gene (reference sequence). The CDR3 is made up of 11 amino acids.

This sequence joins TRBV5-4 and TRBJ2-1, with D possibly TRBD2 on 5 matching bases. Trimming shortened V by 0 bases and J by 12 bases, and 13 bases separated the two germline ends. The CDR3 totals 13 residues. Per germline, CDR1 SGHNT and CDR2 YYREEE (reference sequence). CDR3 DNA: TGTGCCAGCAGCTTGGACAGCGGCCCAGGGCAGTTCTTC. This codes for CASSLDSGPGQFF. The variable domain in full, completed from reference TRBV5-4 and TRBJ2-1, reads ETGVTQSPTHLIKTRGQQVTLRCSSQSGHNTVSWYQQALGQGPQFIFQYYREEENGRGNFPPRFSGLQFPNYSSELNVNALELDDSALYLCASSLDSGPGQFFGPGTRLTVL.

The CDR3 nucleotides are TGTGCCAGCAGTGATGTCCGGGACAGGGTGGTCCGTCTATATGGCTACACCTTC. Protein: CASSDVRDRVVRLYGYTF. This chain uses TRBV2 with TRBJ1-2; 9 positions match TRBD1. The junction had 16 bases not matched to a gene; V was cut back by 3 bases and J by 5 bases. From germline, CDR1 is SNHLY and CDR2 FYNNEI. This CDR3 is built from 18 residues.

The rearrangement uses TRBV5-6 and TRBJ2-1, with D possibly matching TRBD1 (5 bases). The CDR3 extends over 16 amino acids. The V gene's germline CDR1 is SGHDT and CDR2 YYEEEE. The V gene lost 4 bases and the J gene lost 1 base, with 15 bases spanning the gap. DNA for the CDR3: TGTGCCAGCAGCCAGAGTCCAGGGTATTCCTACAATGAGCAGTTCTTC. Amino acid sequence: CASSQSPGYSYNEQFF.

The chain links TRBV28 to TRBJ2-7; tentatively, D is TRBD1 (7 bases). CDR3 size: 14 residues. Germline CDR1 and CDR2: MDHEN and SYDVKM. V was shortened by 4 bases and J by 2 bases, with 12 bases between the two germline ends. The CDR3 DNA sequence: TGTGCCAGCAGTTCACAGGGGAGGACCTACGAGCAGTACTTC. Translating gives CASSSQGRTYEQYF.

This chain connects TRBV7-3 to TRBJ2-1; TRBD2 aligns across 11 bases. CDR3 length equals 16 residues. Trimming took 2 bases from V and 5 from J; bases not matched to a gene: 5. Germline values: CDR1 SGHTA, CDR2 FQGTGA. In DNA, the CDR3 is TGTGCCAGCAGCTTATCTAGCGGGAGGTTGGACAATGAGCAGTTCTTC. Protein sequence: CASSLSSGRLDNEQFF. Supplemented by reference TRBV7-3 and TRBJ2-1, the full variable domain reads GAGVSQTPSNKVTEKGKYVELRCDPISGHTALYWYRQSLGQGPEFLIYFQGTGAADDSGLPNDRFFAVRPEGSVSTLKIQRTERGDSAVYLCASSLSSGRLDNEQFFGPGTRLTVL.

The gene calls are TRBV27 and TRBJ2-7; 7 positions match TRBD2. Germline CDR1 is MNHEY and CDR2 is SMNVEV (reference sequence). The CDR3 consists of 16 residues. Germline trimming cut 3 bases from V and 2 bases from J; bases unmatched to any gene: 10. The chain's CDR3 is CASSLGGASGTYEQYF. CDR3 sequence (DNA): TGTGCCAGCAGTTTGGGAGGGGCTAGCGGAACCTACGAGCAGTACTTC.

This chain uses TRBV30 with TRBJ1-1; D gene ambiguous. Trimming shortened V by 0 bases and J by 1 base, and 18 bases separated the two germline ends. From germline, CDR1 is GTSNPN and CDR2 SVGIG (reference sequence). The CDR3 extends over 17 amino acids. The CDR3 loop reads CAWSVLSTLMRNTEAFF. The CDR3 DNA follows: TGTGCCTGGAGTGTTTTATCGACATTAATGAGGAACACTGAAGCTTTCTTT.

The chain links TRBV14 to TRBJ2-7, with D possibly matching TRBD2 (5 bases). From germline, CDR1 is SGHDN and CDR2 FVKESK. The CDR3 extends over 16 amino acids. V was cut by 0 bases and J by 1 base, with 13 bases left in between. CDR3 amino acids: CASSQDLRAGSYEQYF. The CDR3, as DNA: TGTGCCAGCAGCCAAGATTTGAGGGCCGGTTCCTACGAGCAGTACTTC.

This clone has just one count. V is TRBV9 and J is TRBJ2-1; 14 nucleotides align to TRBD2. The germline V gene encodes CDR1 SGDLS and CDR2 YYNGEE. V lost 4 bases and J lost 5; bases outside the gene matches: 8. The CDR3 runs 17 residues. For the CDR3, the DNA is TGTGCCAGCAGCCCGCGACTAGCGGGAGGGCCCCACAATGAGCAGTTCTTC. Protein: CASSPRLAGGPHNEQFF.

The chain recombines TRBV15 with TRBJ1-4; 9 bases are shared with TRBD1. The CDR3 consists of 15 residues. Germline V gene data show CDR1 as LNHNV and CDR2 as YYDKDF (reference sequence). After removal of 0 bases from V and 7 bases from J, the junction contained 3 bases not matched to a gene. For the CDR3, the DNA is TGTGCCACCAGCAGAGAGAGACAGGGGGTTGAAAAACTGTTTTTT. Protein product: CATSRERQGVEKLFF.

The chain uses TRBV27 and TRBJ2-1; D call uncertain. Trimming cost V 5 bases and J 0 bases, with 11 bases left between them. CDR1 and CDR2 (germline): MNHEY, SMNVEV (reference sequence). The CDR3 totals 15 residues. The CDR3 here is CASSSYSLSYNEQFF. In nucleotides, the CDR3 is TGTGCCAGCAGTAGCTACTCTCTCTCCTACAATGAGCAGTTCTTC.

The rearrangement uses TRBV5-1 and TRBJ2-5, with D unclear. Per germline, CDR1 SGHRS and CDR2 YFSETQ. The CDR3 extends over 11 amino acids. The germline V and J ends were trimmed by 5 bases and 5 bases, with 7 bases remaining between them. CDR3 nucleotide sequence: TGCGCCAGCAGTGACGGGGAGACCCAGTACTTC. This codes for CASSDGETQYF. The full variable domain, with the rest looked up from reference TRBV5-1 and TRBJ2-5, is KAGVTQTPRYLIKTRGQQVTLSCSPISGHRSVSWYQQTPGQGLQFLFEYFSETQRNKGNFPGRFSGRQFSNSRSEMNVSTLELGDSALYLCASSDGETQYFGPGTRLLVL.

In nucleotides, the CDR3 is TGCGCCAGCAGCCCGGGACTAGGAGGCGAGCAGTACTTC. The encoded protein is CASSPGLGGEQYF. This sequence joins TRBV4-1 and TRBJ2-7; 8 positions match TRBD2. The CDR3 is made up of 13 amino acids. After removal of 4 bases from V and 6 bases from J, the junction contained 5 bases not matched to a gene. The V gene's germline CDR1 is MGHRA and CDR2 YSYEKL.

The chain links TRBV5-1 to TRBJ2-7; 8 bases align to TRBD2. Germline lookup yields CDR1 SGHRS and CDR2 YFSETQ. The J segment lost 2 bases and the V segment lost 7 bases, leaving 11 bases of the junction unmatched. CDR3 length: 15 amino acids. In DNA form, the CDR3 reads TGCGCCAGCCGAAATTTGAGCGGGGGCACCTACGAGCAGTACTTC. Amino acids: CASRNLSGGTYEQYF.

The CDR3 region is CASTGTGRSYEQYF. CDR3 bases: TGTGCCAGCACAGGGACAGGGAGATCCTACGAGCAGTACTTC. The rearrangement links TRBV2 to TRBJ2-7; 9 nucleotides line up with TRBD1. Trimming took 7 bases from V and 1 from J; bases not matched to a gene: 5. The germline V gene encodes CDR1 SNHLY and CDR2 FYNNEI. This CDR3 region has 14 residues.

The V call is TRBV12-5, the J call TRBJ2-1; 7 positions match TRBD2. The CDR3 runs to 17 residues. The germline gives CDR1 LGHNT, CDR2 FRNRAP. Trimming took 0 bases from V and 4 from J; bases not matched to a gene: 9. DNA of the CDR3: TGTGCTAGTGGTTTGGTAGACTTAGGCGGGAGATACAATGAGCAGTTCTTC. Translation: CASGLVDLGGRYNEQFF.